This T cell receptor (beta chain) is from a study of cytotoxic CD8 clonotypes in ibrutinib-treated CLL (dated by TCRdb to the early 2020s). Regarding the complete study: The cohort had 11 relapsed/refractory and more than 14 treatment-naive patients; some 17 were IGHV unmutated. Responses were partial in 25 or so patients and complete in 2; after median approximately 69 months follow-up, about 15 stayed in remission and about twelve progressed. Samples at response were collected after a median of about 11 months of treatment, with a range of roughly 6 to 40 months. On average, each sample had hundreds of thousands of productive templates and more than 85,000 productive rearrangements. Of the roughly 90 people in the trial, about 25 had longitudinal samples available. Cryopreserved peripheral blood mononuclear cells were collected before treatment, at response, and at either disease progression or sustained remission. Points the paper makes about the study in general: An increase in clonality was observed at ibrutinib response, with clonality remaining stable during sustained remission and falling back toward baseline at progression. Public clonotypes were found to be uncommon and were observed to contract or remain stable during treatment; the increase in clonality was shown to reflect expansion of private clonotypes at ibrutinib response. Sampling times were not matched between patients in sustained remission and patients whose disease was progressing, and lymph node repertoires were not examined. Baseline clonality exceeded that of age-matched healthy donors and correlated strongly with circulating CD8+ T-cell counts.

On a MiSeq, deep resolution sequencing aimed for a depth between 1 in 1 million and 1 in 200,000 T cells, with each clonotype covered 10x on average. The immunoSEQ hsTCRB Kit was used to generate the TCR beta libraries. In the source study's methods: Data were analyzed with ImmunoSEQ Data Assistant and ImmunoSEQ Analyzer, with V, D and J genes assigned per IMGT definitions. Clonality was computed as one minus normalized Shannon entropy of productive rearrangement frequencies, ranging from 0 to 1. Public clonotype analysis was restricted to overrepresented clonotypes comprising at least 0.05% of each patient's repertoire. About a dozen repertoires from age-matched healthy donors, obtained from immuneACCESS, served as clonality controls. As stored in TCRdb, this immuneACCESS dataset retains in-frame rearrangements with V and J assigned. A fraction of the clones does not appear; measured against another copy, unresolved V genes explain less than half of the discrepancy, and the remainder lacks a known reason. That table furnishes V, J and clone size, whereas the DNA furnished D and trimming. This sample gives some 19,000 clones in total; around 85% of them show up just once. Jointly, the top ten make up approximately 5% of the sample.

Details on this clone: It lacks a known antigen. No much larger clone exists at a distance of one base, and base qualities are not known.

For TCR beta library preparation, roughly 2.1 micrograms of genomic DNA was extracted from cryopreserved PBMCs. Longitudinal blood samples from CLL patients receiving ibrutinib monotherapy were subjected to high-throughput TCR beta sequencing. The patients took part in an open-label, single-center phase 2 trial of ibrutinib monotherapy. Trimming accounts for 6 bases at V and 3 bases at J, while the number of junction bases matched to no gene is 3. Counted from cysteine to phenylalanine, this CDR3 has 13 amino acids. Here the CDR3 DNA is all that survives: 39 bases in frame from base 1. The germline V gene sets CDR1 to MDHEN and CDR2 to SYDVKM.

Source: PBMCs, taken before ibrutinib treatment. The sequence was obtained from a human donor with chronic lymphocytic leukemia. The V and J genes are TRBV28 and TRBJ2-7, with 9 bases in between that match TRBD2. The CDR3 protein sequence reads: CASRTSGNYEQYF. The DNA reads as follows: TGTGCCAGCAGGACTAGCGGCAACTACGAGCAGTACTTC.